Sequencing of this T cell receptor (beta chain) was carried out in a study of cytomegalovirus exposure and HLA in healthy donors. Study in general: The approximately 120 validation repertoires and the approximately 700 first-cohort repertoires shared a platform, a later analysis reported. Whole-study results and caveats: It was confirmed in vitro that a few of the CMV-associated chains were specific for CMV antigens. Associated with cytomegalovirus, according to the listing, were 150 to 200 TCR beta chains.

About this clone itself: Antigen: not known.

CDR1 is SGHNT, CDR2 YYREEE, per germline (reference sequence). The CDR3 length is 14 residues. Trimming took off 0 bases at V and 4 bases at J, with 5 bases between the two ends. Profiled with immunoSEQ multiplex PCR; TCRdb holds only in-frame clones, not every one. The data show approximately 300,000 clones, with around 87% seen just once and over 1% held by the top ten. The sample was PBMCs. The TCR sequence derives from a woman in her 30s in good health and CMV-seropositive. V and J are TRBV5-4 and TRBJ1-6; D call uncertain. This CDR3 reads CASSLGGYNSPLHF. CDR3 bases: TGTGCCAGCAGCTTGGGCGGGTATAATTCACCCCTCCACTTT. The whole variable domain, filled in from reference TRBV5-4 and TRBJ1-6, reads ETGVTQSPTHLIKTRGQQVTLRCSSQSGHNTVSWYQQALGQGPQFIFQYYREEENGRGNFPPRFSGLQFPNYSSELNVNALELDDSALYLCASSLGGYNSPLHFGNGTRLTVT.